These 5 T cell receptor beta chains were sequenced from one sample in a study of blood T cell repertoires in COVID-19. Sequencing was performed with immunoSEQ multiplex PCR; in TCRdb, only in-frame clones are kept and a portion is missing. The profile shows about 210,000 clones, 81% of them singletons. The specimen was PBMCs or T cells enriched from blood (not recorded which). The receptors were sampled from a man in his forties who had recovered from COVID-19.

The chain links TRBV7-9 to TRBJ1-2, with a weak D call TRBD1 (5 bases). The CDR3 spans 15 residues. V lost 5 bases and J 6 bases, leaving 19 bases between the germline ends. Germline values: CDR1 SEHNR, CDR2 FQNEAQ (reference sequence). The CDR3 region has the DNA TGTGCCAGCAGCCCCCGCGGGGGGGGTCAGGATGGCTACACCTTC. Translating it yields CASSPRGGGQDGYTF. Complete variable domain (other parts from reference TRBV7-9 and TRBJ1-2): DTGVSQNPRHKITKRGQNVTFRCDPISEHNRLYWYRQTLGQGPEFLTYFQNEAQLEKSRLLSDRFSAERPKGSFSTLEIQRTEQGDSAMYLCASSPRGGGQDGYTFGSGTRLTVV.

In this sample, this clone turned up a few times. This chain joins TRBV12-5 and TRBJ1-1; 7 nucleotides line up with TRBD1. The CDR3 runs to 15 residues. J lost 1 base, V lost 5 bases, and 7 bases had no gene match. Germline loops: CDR1 LGHNT, CDR2 FRNRAP. CDR3 in DNA: TGTGCTAGTGGTCCCTCCAGGGGGAGGAACACTGAAGCTTTCTTT. Translated, it gives CASGPSRGRNTEAFF.

J is TRBJ2-7 and V is TRBV2; a possible D gene is TRBD1 (6 bases). CDR3 length equals 14 residues. The V end was cut by 4 bases, the J end by 7 bases, with 17 bases between. In germline, CDR1 is SNHLY, CDR2 FYNNEI. CDR3 sequence reads: CASSAQGTPGEQYF. The CDR3 bases are TGTGCCAGCAGTGCACAGGGAACGCCTGGGGAGCAGTACTTC.

The chain recombines TRBV6-2 or TRBV6-3 with TRBJ1-1, with D perhaps TRBD1 (5 bases). CDR1 MNHEY and CDR2 SVGEGT come from the germline V gene. Trimming removed 1 base at V and 11 bases at J, with 17 bases between. CDR3 length equals 14 residues. The CDR3 reads CASSYLWQGSGAFF. The CDR3 region has the DNA TGTGCCAGCAGTTACTTGTGGCAGGGTAGCGGGGCTTTCTTT.

This chain connects TRBV6-5 to TRBJ2-2; 7 positions agree with TRBD2. The V segment lost 2 bases and the J segment 5 bases; nucleotides outside the gene matches: 8. This CDR3 contains 16 residues. CDR1 MNHEY and CDR2 SVGAGI come from the germline V gene. The CDR3 protein is CASSYPGRGFTGELFF. The CDR3 DNA reads TGTGCCAGCAGTTACCCTGGGCGGGGGTTTACCGGGGAGCTGTTTTTT.